This is a list of T cell receptor beta chains from one sample in a study of shared clonotypes between healthy human individuals. Produced via immunoSEQ multiplex PCR; TCRdb's table is partial and in-frame only. The data contain more than 2 million clones, around 93% of them singletons. The sample comprised naive CD8+ T cells from PBMCs. All receptors come from a man aged 18 to 30 in good health. Some clones in this sample may be carry-over from other donors' samples. CDR3s include the opening cysteine and the closing phenylalanine or tryptophan. The D gene is left open where the match is weak. Some rows mark clone size as missing; the rest say once, few, many or name a class of expanded clone.

TRBV7-3	TRBD2	TRBJ2-2	NA	CASSPRPGLAFTGELFF	TGTGCCAGCAGCCCCCGACCGGGACTAGCGTTCACCGGGGAGCTGTTTTTT
TRBV27	NA	TRBJ2-1	NA	CASSLSSPSYNEQFF	TGTGCCAGCAGTTTATCATCCCCTTCCTACAATGAGCAGTTCTTC
TRBV28	NA	TRBJ2-7	NA	CASSGRGLAINEQYF	TGTGCCAGCAGCGGGCGGGGGCTAGCGATCAACGAGCAGTACTTC
TRBV28	TRBD1	TRBJ1-5	NA	CASRYPGQGQPQHF	TGTGCCAGCAGATACCCGGGACAGGGCCAGCCCCAGCATTTT
TRBV10-1	NA	TRBJ1-1	few	CASSEHRVITEAFF	TGCGCCAGCAGTGAGCACCGGGTGATCACTGAAGCTTTCTTT
TRBV19	NA	TRBJ1-1	NA	CASSIVSGEGAFF	TGTGCCAGTAGTATAGTTTCCGGGGAGGGAGCTTTCTTT
TRBV7-2	TRBD2	TRBJ2-1	NA	CASSPGASGYNEQFF	TGTGCCAGCAGCCCCGGGGCTAGCGGATACAATGAGCAGTTCTTC
TRBV5-6	TRBD2	TRBJ2-1	NA	CASTIGLAGGYNEQFF	TGTGCCAGCACGATCGGACTAGCGGGAGGTTACAATGAGCAGTTCTTC
TRBV7-2	TRBD1	TRBJ2-7	NA	CASSLRGTGFYEQYF	TGTGCCAGCAGCTTACGTGGGACAGGGTTCTACGAGCAGTACTTC
TRBV4-1	TRBD2	TRBJ2-1	NA	CASSQGLAGVGEQFF	TGCGCCAGCAGCCAAGGACTAGCGGGAGTTGGCGAGCAGTTCTTC
TRBV10-3	TRBD2	TRBJ2-3	NA	CAISESPLLADYTDTQYF	TGTGCCATCAGTGAGTCGCCCCTTCTAGCGGACTACACAGATACGCAGTATTTT
TRBV9	TRBD1	TRBJ2-7	NA	CASSATGGGAYEQYF	TGTGCCAGCAGCGCCACAGGGGGTGGTGCGTACGAGCAGTACTTC
TRBV21-1	NA	TRBJ1-5	NA	CASSKDRGRPFNLQPQHF	TGTGCCAGCAGCAAAGATCGGGGCAGGCCTTTTAACTTGCAGCCCCAGCATTTT
TRBV7-9	TRBD1	TRBJ2-1	NA	CASSLQQGAYNEQFF	TGTGCCAGCAGCCTCCAACAGGGGGCTTACAATGAGCAGTTCTTC
TRBV4-2	TRBD2	TRBJ2-5	NA	CASSQGLAGRFQETQYF	TGTGCCAGCAGCCAAGGACTAGCGGGAAGGTTCCAAGAGACCCAGTACTTC
TRBV5-4	NA	TRBJ2-5	NA	CASSLAPGMAGETQYF	TGTGCCAGCAGCTTGGCGCCGGGAATGGCGGGGGAGACCCAGTACTTC
TRBV7-9	NA	TRBJ2-1	NA	CASSLKLEQFF	TGTGCCAGCAGCTTAAAACTTGAGCAGTTCTTC
TRBV13	TRBD1	TRBJ2-7	NA	CASSPSSPGQRHSGRYEQYF	TGTGCCAGCAGTCCCAGTTCACCGGGACAGCGTCATTCCGGGCGCTACGAGCAGTACTTC
TRBV10-1	TRBD1	TRBJ2-2	NA	CASSEMGQGYTGELFF	TGCGCCAGCAGTGAAATGGGACAGGGGTACACCGGGGAGCTGTTTTTT
TRBV19	TRBD1	TRBJ2-7	NA	CASSLGQGTLYEQYF	TGTGCCAGTAGCCTTGGACAGGGGACCCTCTACGAGCAGTACTTC
TRBV4-3	TRBD1	TRBJ2-7	NA	CASSQKTGTGGYEQYF	TGCGCCAGCAGCCAGAAAACCGGGACAGGAGGCTACGAGCAGTACTTC
TRBV28	NA	TRBJ2-2	NA	CASSLSPEAGELFF	TGTGCCAGCAGTTTATCCCCCGAGGCCGGGGAGCTGTTTTTT
TRBV7-8	TRBD2	TRBJ2-1	NA	CASSPRLAGDEQFF	TGTGCCAGCAGCCCCCGACTAGCGGGAGATGAGCAGTTCTTC
TRBV19	TRBD2	TRBJ2-1	NA	CASSIPTSGRDNEQFF	TGTGCCAGTAGTATCCCCACTAGCGGGAGGGACAATGAGCAGTTCTTC